The 2 T cell receptor beta chains given below trace back to one sample, sequenced in a study of T cell repertoires in cytomegalovirus infection (dated by TCRdb to between 2018 and 2021). Sequencer: Illumina HiSeq 1500. TCRdb applied fastp at Q25 and MiXCR to the public reads, then kept only in-frame beta chains. CDR3 protein duplicates are merged, each entry listing the most common genes and DNA. The sample profile shows 550,000 to 850,000 distinct CDR3 sequences; around a third of them were found once. The ten largest make up over 15% of the sample. What these receptors recognize is not known. The treatment or condition label here, explained by the study, means: in vitro stimulation with specific CMV peptide epitopes to enrich CMV-specific T cells. The material was cultured PBMCs, obtained from culture after CMV antigen stimulation. The receptors were gathered from a human donor in good health (CMV status not recorded). Some clones in this sample may be carry-over from other donors' samples.

The chain couples TRBV20-1 to TRBJ2-2; 10 nucleotides line up with TRBD1. With V trimmed by 4 bases and J by 4 bases, 9 bases remained unmatched. The CDR3 contains 16 residues. The V gene's germline CDR1 is DFQATT and CDR2 SNEGSKA (reference sequence). The CDR3 DNA reads TGCAGTGCTACCTCATCCGGGACAGGGGCCACCGGGGAGCTGTTTTTT. Translation: CSATSSGTGATGELFF.

The rearrangement joins TRBV20-1 to TRBJ2-3; the D gene is possibly TRBD2 (6 bases). The CDR3 loop spans 15 amino acids. Germline V gene sequence: CDR1 DFQATT, CDR2 SNEGSKA (reference sequence). Deletions cut 3 bases from V and 3 bases from J, with 16 bases between. The CDR3 nucleotides read TGCAGTGCTAGCTCCTCCCGGAGGGAAACAGATACGCAGTATTTT. It encodes CSASSSRRETDTQYF.